A single sample gave rise to the 14 T cell receptor beta chains below, sequenced in a study of blood T cells in healthy people across ages. Through a sample-barcoded 5' primer and a J-beta primer mix, a second PCR was run for 7 to 11 cycles. TCRdb analysed the 5' RACE reads with MiXCR anew, one entry per CDR3 protein. The sample records over 950,000 distinct CDR3 sequences, roughly 51% being singletons. The sequenced sample consisted of blood. These receptors all stem from a woman aged 55-69 years in good health.

The sample holds one count of this clonotype. The chain links TRBV7-2 to TRBJ2-1, with 8 bases identical to TRBD2. CDR1 is SGHTA and CDR2 is FQGNSA in the germline V gene. The CDR3 has 15 amino acids. V was pared by 5 bases and J by 8 bases, with 11 bases of the junction left unmatched. CDR3 sequence (DNA): TGTGCCAGCAGCCCCCGGGAGGGAGTCAGGGATGAGCAGTTCTTC. It codes for CASSPREGVRDEQFF.

The rearrangement uses TRBV29-1 and TRBJ2-7; D gene ambiguous. CDR3 size: 13 residues. The V end was cut by 7 bases, the J end by 3 bases, with 16 bases between. From germline, CDR1 is SQVTM and CDR2 ANQGSEA. CDR3 nucleotide sequence: TGCAGCGGTGGGTCAAGACGAGGCTACGAGCAGTACTTC. Encoded protein: CSGGSRRGYEQYF.

There are a few counts of this clonotype. The chain joins TRBV12-3 or TRBV12-4 to TRBJ2-1, with D perhaps matching TRBD1 (5 bases). This CDR3 comprises 13 residues. Trimming removed 6 bases from V and 7 bases from J, with 13 bases in between. CDR3 nucleotide sequence: TGTGCCAGCAGCCCCACCCAGGGAAATGAGCAGTTCTTC. Its translation: CASSPTQGNEQFF.

As to this clonotype: A much more abundant neighbour one base away suggests this may be a read error. The gene calls are TRBV29-1 and TRBJ2-7; D is unclear. The CDR3 totals 12 residues. Germline V gene lookup returns CDR1 SQVTM and CDR2 ANQGSEA. Deletions cut 4 bases from V and 0 bases from J, with 7 bases between. CDR3 nucleotides: TGCAGCGTTGGGGCCAGCTCCTACGAGCAGTACTTC. It translates to CSVGASSYEQYF.

The V and J genes are TRBV29-1 and TRBJ1-4; D is perhaps TRBD1 (5 bases). The CDR3 sequence is 13 residues long. Germline-derived CDR1 and CDR2 are SQVTM and ANQGSEA. The V end was cut by 8 bases, the J end by 3 bases, with 13 bases between. CDR3 in amino acids: CSIKRGANEKLFF. The CDR3 region has the DNA TGCAGCATAAAGCGGGGGGCTAATGAAAAACTGTTTTTT.

In regard to this clonotype: This sequence may be a read error, since a much larger clone differs from it by one base. The genes are TRBV24-1 and TRBJ1-5; 7 bases match TRBD1. Per the germline V gene, CDR1 is KGHDR and CDR2 is SFDVKD. V shed 2 bases, J shed 7 bases, and the junction held 10 bases outside the gene matches. The CDR3 runs 16 residues. CDR3 nucleotide sequence: TGTGCCACCAGTGATTCGGGGGGGACAGTCGAGCAGCCCCAGCATTTT. Protein product: CATSDSGGTVEQPQHF.

V and J are TRBV4-1 and TRBJ1-4; D uncertain. Germline V gives CDR1 MGHRA, CDR2 YSYEKL. This CDR3 comprises 14 residues. The V gene lost 1 base and the J gene lost 8 bases, with 11 bases spanning the gap. Written as DNA, the CDR3 is TGCGCCAGCAGCCAAGCGCCCAGAGTGGAAAAACTGTTTTTT. Translating gives CASSQAPRVEKLFF.

The chain carries TRBV7-8 and TRBJ1-4; no firm D call. Trimming cost V 0 bases and J 8 bases, with 19 bases left between them. The length of the CDR3 is 17 residues. Germline loops: CDR1 SGHVS, CDR2 FQNEAQ. The CDR3 nucleotides are TGTGCCAGCAGCTTAGCGCGCCCGGGATTAGTAGGGGAAAAACTGTTTTTT. Translated: CASSLARPGLVGEKLFF. Variable domain in full (rest from reference TRBV7-8 and TRBJ1-4): GAGVSQSPRYKVAKRGQDVALRCDPISGHVSLFWYQQALGQGPEFLTYFQNEAQLDKSGLPSDRFFAERPEGSVSTLKIQRTQQEDSAVYLCASSLARPGLVGEKLFFGSGTQLSVL.

This sequence joins TRBV28 and TRBJ2-5; D is unclear. V shed 2 bases and J shed 4 bases, with 11 bases lying between them. In germline, CDR1 is MDHEN, CDR2 SYDVKM. CDR3 length: 14 residues. The CDR3 loop reads CASSLVGNRETQYF. CDR3 DNA sequence: TGTGCCAGCAGTTTAGTAGGGAACCGAGAGACCCAGTACTTC.

The chain joins TRBV7-2 to TRBJ1-2; D is undetermined. The V gene lost 3 bases and the J gene lost 2 bases, with 16 bases spanning the gap. The CDR3 is 16 residues long. The germline V gene has CDR1 SGHTA and CDR2 FQGNSA. The CDR3 protein is CASSLSVGGLNYGYTF. The CDR3 DNA follows: TGTGCCAGCAGCTTGTCGGTGGGAGGATTGAACTATGGCTACACCTTC.

The J gene is TRBJ2-7, the V gene TRBV10-3, with D unresolved. Trimming removed 7 bases at V and 0 bases at J, with 10 bases between. The CDR3 runs to 13 residues. From germline, CDR1 is ENHRY and CDR2 SYGVKD. This CDR3 reads CAITAPPSYEQYF. The CDR3 DNA sequence: TGTGCCATCACGGCCCCACCCTCCTACGAGCAGTACTTC.

V gene TRBV20-1 combines with J gene TRBJ2-7; D may be TRBD2 (6 bases). V lost 0 bases and J lost 4, with 16 bases in between. The CDR3 totals 15 residues. The germline CDR1 and CDR2 sequences are DFQATT and SNEGSKA (reference sequence). CDR3 loop: CSARDAPAGGYEQYF. The CDR3 nucleotides are TGCAGTGCTAGAGACGCTCCAGCGGGCGGGTACGAGCAGTACTTC.

This clonotype was observed a few times. The CDR3 spells CASSSGGTSGIEQFF. Here the CDR3 DNA reads TGCGCCAGCAGCTCCGGGGGGACTAGCGGGATTGAGCAGTTCTTC. J is TRBJ2-1 and V is TRBV5-1, with 13 bases that match TRBD2. V was clipped by 3 bases and J by 9 bases; unmatched bases: 6. The germline V gene encodes CDR1 SGHRS and CDR2 YFSETQ. This CDR3 contains 15 residues.

The chain employs TRBV6-2 or TRBV6-3 and TRBJ2-3; 7 bases map to TRBD2. Looked up from germline, CDR1 is MNHEY and CDR2 is SVGEGT. Trimming removed 5 bases from V and 6 bases from J; junction bases left unmatched: 11. The CDR3 length is 15 residues. Written as DNA, the CDR3 is TGTGCCAGCAGTACCACCGGGAGGAGGAGGGATACGCAGTATTTT. It is translated as CASSTTGRRRDTQYF.